This T cell receptor (beta chain) is from a study of T cell changes during pregnancy in multiple sclerosis. Trimming took 1 base from V and 7 from J, leaving 17 bases between them. Germline V CDR1 and CDR2: SGHAT, FQNNGV. This CDR3 contains 16 residues. The data were produced by immunoSEQ multiplex PCR, yet TCRdb's version contains in-frame clones alone and is incomplete. The repertoire consists of 50,000 to 65,000 clones, with under 95% occurring once and the leading ten covering about 3%. The gene calls are TRBV11-2 and TRBJ2-1, with D possibly matching TRBD2 (5 bases). The source of this sequence is a female donor with multiple sclerosis, enrolled in a pregnancy study. Source: CD8+ T cells from peripheral blood mononuclear cells, taken in the second trimester of pregnancy. DNA of the CDR3: TGTGCCAGCAGCTTAGTCCTACTAGGCGGTCGGAATGAGCAGTTCTTC. This gives the protein CASSLVLLGGRNEQFF.